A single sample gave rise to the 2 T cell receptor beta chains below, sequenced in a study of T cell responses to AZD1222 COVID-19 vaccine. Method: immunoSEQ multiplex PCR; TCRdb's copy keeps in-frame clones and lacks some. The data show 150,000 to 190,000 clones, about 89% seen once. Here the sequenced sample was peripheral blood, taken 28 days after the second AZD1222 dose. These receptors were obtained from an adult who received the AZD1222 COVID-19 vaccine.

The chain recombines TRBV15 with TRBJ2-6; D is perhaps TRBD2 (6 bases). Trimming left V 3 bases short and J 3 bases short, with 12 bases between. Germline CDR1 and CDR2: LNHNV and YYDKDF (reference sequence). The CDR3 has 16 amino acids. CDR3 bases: TGTGCCACCAGCAGGGACGGGGGAGTTGGGGCCAACGTCCTGACTTTC. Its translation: CATSRDGGVGANVLTF.

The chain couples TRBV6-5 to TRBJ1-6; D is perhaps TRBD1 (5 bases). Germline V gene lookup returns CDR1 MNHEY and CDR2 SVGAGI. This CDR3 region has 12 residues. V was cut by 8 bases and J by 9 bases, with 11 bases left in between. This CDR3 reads CASLKRGSPLHF. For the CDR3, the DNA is TGTGCCAGCCTTAAGAGGGGTTCACCCCTCCACTTT.